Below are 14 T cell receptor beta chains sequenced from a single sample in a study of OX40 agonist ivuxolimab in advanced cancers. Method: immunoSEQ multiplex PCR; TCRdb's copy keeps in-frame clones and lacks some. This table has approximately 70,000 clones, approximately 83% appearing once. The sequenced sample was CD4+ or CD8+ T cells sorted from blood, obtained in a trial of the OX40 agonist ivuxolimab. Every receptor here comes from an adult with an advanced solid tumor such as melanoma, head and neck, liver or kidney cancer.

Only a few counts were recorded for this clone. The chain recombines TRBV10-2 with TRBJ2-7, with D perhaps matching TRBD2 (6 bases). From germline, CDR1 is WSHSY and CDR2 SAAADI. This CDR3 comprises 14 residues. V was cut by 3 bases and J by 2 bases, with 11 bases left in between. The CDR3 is CASSDAGLAYEQYF. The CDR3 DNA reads TGCGCCAGCAGTGACGCGGGGCTAGCCTACGAGCAGTACTTC.

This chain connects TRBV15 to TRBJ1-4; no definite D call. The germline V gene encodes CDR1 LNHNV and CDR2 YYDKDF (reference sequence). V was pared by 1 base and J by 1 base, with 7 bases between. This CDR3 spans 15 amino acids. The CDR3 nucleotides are TGTGCCACCAGCAGAGTACAGAGAACTAATGAAAAACTGTTTTTT. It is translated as CATSRVQRTNEKLFF.

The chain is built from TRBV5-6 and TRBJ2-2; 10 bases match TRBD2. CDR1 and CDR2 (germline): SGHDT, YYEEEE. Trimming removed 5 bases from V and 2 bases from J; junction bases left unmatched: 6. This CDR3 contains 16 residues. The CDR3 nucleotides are TGTGCCAGCAGAGTCCCTAGCGGGGGCAACACCGGGGAGCTGTTTTTT. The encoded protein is CASRVPSGGNTGELFF.

The CDR3 DNA is TGTGCCAGCAGTATGTCGGGGAATGGCTACACCTTC. Its protein is CASSMSGNGYTF. This sequence joins TRBV27 and TRBJ1-2, with D unresolved. This CDR3 has 12 residues. V was cut by 5 bases and J by 6 bases, with 10 bases left in between. Germline lookup yields CDR1 MNHEY and CDR2 SMNVEV (reference sequence).

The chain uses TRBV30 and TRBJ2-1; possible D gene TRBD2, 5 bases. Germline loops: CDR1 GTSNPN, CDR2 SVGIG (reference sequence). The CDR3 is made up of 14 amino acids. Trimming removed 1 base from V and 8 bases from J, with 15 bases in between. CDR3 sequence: CAWSANLSGDEQFF. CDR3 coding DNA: TGTGCCTGGAGTGCAAACCTCTCCGGGGATGAGCAGTTCTTC.

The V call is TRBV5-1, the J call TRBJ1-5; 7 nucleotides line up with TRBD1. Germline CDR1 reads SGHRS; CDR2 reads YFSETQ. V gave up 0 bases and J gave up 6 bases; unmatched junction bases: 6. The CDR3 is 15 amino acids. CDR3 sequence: CASSLGDREVQPQHF. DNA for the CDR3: TGCGCCAGCAGCTTGGGTGACAGGGAGGTTCAGCCCCAGCATTTT.

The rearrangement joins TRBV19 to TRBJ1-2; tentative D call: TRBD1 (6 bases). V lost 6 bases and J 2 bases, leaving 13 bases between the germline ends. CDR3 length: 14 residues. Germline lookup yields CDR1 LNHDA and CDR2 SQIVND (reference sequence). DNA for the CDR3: TGTGCCAGTAGCGAACAGGGTGGGAACTATGGCTACACCTTC. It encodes CASSEQGGNYGYTF. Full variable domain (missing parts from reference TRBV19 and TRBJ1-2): DGGITQSPKYLFRKEGQNVTLSCEQNLNHDAMYWYRQDPGQGLRLIYYSQIVNDFQKGDIAEGYSVSREKKESFPLTVTSAQKNPTAFYLCASSEQGGNYGYTFGSGTRLTVV.

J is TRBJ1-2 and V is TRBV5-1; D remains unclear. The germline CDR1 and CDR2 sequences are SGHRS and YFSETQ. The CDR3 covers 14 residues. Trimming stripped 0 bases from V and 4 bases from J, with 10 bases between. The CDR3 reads CASSLDLSTYGYTF. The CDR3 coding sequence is TGCGCCAGCAGCTTGGACCTAAGTACCTATGGCTACACCTTC.

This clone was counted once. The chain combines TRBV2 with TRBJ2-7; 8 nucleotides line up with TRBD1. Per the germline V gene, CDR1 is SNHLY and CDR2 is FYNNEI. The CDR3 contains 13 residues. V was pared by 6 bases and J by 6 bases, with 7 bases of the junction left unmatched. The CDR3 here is CASSRRGQGEQYF. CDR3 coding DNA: TGTGCCAGCAGCCGCAGGGGGCAAGGCGAGCAGTACTTC.

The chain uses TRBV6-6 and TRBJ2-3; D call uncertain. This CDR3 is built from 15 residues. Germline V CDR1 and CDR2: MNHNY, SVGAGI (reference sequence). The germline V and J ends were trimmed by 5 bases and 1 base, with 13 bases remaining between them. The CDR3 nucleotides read TGTGCCAGCAGTACCTCCGTTCGGGGCACAGATACGCAGTATTTT. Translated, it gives CASSTSVRGTDTQYF.

The CDR3 coding sequence is TGTGCCAGCAGCAAAGGAAGTAGCGGGTCGCAAGAGACCCAGTACTTC. It codes for CASSKGSSGSQETQYF. The rearrangement links TRBV21-1 to TRBJ2-5; the table's D gene call, TRBD2, was not cross checked with the DNA. TRBV21-1 is a recognized pseudogene. The CDR3 totals 16 residues.

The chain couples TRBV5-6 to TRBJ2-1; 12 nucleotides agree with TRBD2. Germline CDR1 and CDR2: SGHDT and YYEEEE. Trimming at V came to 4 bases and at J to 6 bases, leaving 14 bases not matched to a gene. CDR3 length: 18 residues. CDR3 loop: CASSPPSRLAGVRNEQFF. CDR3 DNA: TGTGCCAGCAGCCCACCCTCTCGACTAGCGGGGGTCCGCAATGAGCAGTTCTTC.

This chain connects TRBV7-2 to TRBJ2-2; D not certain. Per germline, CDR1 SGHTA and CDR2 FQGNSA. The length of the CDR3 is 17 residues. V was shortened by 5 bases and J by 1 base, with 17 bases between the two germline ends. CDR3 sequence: CASSPIGSAWNTGELFF. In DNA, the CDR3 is TGTGCCAGCAGCCCCATAGGCTCCGCGTGGAACACCGGGGAGCTGTTTTTT.

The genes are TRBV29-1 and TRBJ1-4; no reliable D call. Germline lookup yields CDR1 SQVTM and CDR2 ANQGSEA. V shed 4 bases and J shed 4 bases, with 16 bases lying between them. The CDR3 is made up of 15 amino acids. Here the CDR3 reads CSVVWQARGNEKLFF. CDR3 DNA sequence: TGCAGCGTTGTCTGGCAGGCGCGGGGTAATGAAAAACTGTTTTTT.